Below, 17 T cell receptor beta chains from the same sample are listed, as sequenced in a study of OX40 agonist ivuxolimab in advanced cancers. TCRdb's table, derived via immunoSEQ multiplex PCR, lists solely in-frame clones and lacks some. Of about 80,000 clones detected, 65% to 90% appear once; the ten largest clones hold over 1.5%. The sample in question was CD4+ or CD8+ T cells sorted from blood, obtained in a trial of the OX40 agonist ivuxolimab. These receptors all come from an adult with an advanced solid tumor such as melanoma, head and neck, liver or kidney cancer.

In this sample, this clone turned up once. The V and J genes are TRBV6-5 and TRBJ2-7; 13 positions agree with TRBD2. CDR3 length: 14 amino acids. The V gene's germline CDR1 is MNHEY and CDR2 SVGAGI. V shed 5 bases, J shed 9 bases, and the junction held 7 bases outside the gene matches. The CDR3 nucleotides are TGTGCCAGCAGTCAGACTAGCGGGGGGCCAGGGCAGTACTTC. Translation gives CASSQTSGGPGQYF.

This clone appeared a single time. This chain connects TRBV6-5 to TRBJ1-1, with D possibly being TRBD1 (5 bases). Trimming pared 5 bases from V and 2 bases from J, leaving 9 bases between. CDR3 size: 13 residues. CDR1 and CDR2 (germline): MNHEY, SVGAGI. The CDR3 DNA sequence: TGTGCCAGCAGTCGTCAGGGAAACACTGAAGCTTTCTTT. This gives the protein CASSRQGNTEAFF.

The chain joins TRBV7-9 to TRBJ1-1; 11 nucleotides line up with TRBD1. In germline, CDR1 is SEHNR, CDR2 FQNEAQ (reference sequence). The CDR3 length is 17 residues. With V trimmed by 5 bases and J by 3 bases, 11 bases remained unmatched. CDR3 sequence (DNA): TGTGCCAGCAGCCCCGGTGGACAGGGGGCTCGGTACACTGAAGCTTTCTTT. Its translation: CASSPGGQGARYTEAFF.

The chain carries TRBV5-1 and TRBJ2-1, with 10 positions matching TRBD2. Germline loops: CDR1 SGHRS, CDR2 YFSETQ. V shed 3 bases, J shed 7 bases, and the junction held 10 bases outside the gene matches. The CDR3 contains 16 residues. In nucleotides, the CDR3 is TGCGCCAGCAGCTCCACTACTAGCGGGAAGGCTAATGAGCAGTTCTTC. Translation: CASSSTTSGKANEQFF.

This rearrangement joins TRBV5-6 to TRBJ2-2, with a weak D call TRBD2 (7 bases). The CDR3 is 15 amino acids. Germline V gene data show CDR1 as SGHDT and CDR2 as YYEEEE. V was cut by 1 base and J by 5 bases, with 12 bases left in between. The CDR3 nucleotides read TGTGCCAGCAGCTTGACGGGGGGCCGAACCGGGGAGCTGTTTTTT. It specifies CASSLTGGRTGELFF.

The rearrangement links TRBV6-1 to TRBJ1-1; 10 nucleotides line up with TRBD1. In germline, CDR1 is MNHNS, CDR2 SASEGT. The ends lost 6 bases at V and 4 bases at J; junction bases unmatched: 2. This CDR3 region has 13 residues. The CDR3 DNA sequence: TGTGCCAGCAGGCGGGACAGGGGCACTGAAGCTTTCTTT. Translation gives CASRRDRGTEAFF.

This clone was counted once. The genes are TRBV5-6 and TRBJ1-4; D is uncertain. Germline values: CDR1 SGHDT, CDR2 YYEEEE. Trimming removed 1 base from V and 8 bases from J, with 12 bases in between. This CDR3 is built from 14 residues. CDR3 bases: TGTGCCAGCAGCTTGAGCCAAATTGGGGAAAAACTGTTTTTT. Translation gives CASSLSQIGEKLFF.

The rearrangement joins TRBV5-5 to TRBJ2-5; D ambiguous. V lost 5 bases to trimming and J lost 3 bases, with 14 bases between them. In germline, CDR1 is SGHKS, CDR2 YYEKEE (reference sequence). The CDR3 covers 14 residues. Here the CDR3 DNA reads TGTGCCAGCAGACCCGCGGCAGGAGAAGAGACCCAGTACTTC. Translated, it gives CASRPAAGEETQYF.

The V gene is TRBV6-6, the J gene TRBJ1-1; D perhaps matches TRBD1 (5 bases). Looked up from germline, CDR1 is MNHNY and CDR2 is SVGAGI (reference sequence). Trimming took off 0 bases at V and 1 base at J, with 12 bases between the two ends. This CDR3 comprises 16 residues. The CDR3 is CASSYSIPTGNTEAFF. CDR3 DNA: TGTGCCAGCAGTTACTCGATCCCCACAGGGAACACTGAAGCTTTCTTT.

In this sample, this clone turned up once. The CDR3 here is CASSQDQGRGSEETQYF. The CDR3 DNA reads as TGTGCCAGCAGCCAAGATCAAGGCCGCGGCAGCGAAGAGACCCAGTACTTC. The chain is built from TRBV4-2 and TRBJ2-5; D not certain. Trimming took 0 bases from V and 3 from J, leaving 17 bases between them. This CDR3 region has 17 residues. Germline V gene lookup returns CDR1 LGHNA and CDR2 YNFKEQ.

The V and J genes are TRBV19 and TRBJ1-2, with 10 bases aligning to TRBD1. CDR1 LNHDA and CDR2 SQIVND come from the germline V gene (reference sequence). The CDR3 covers 14 residues. Losses at the gene ends were 4 bases for V and 8 bases for J; bases not matched to a gene: 7. In DNA, the CDR3 is TGTGCCAGTAGTACACCGGGACAGGGGAAAGGCTACACCTTC. Protein: CASSTPGQGKGYTF.

The chain carries TRBV4-1 and TRBJ2-7; D is perhaps TRBD1 (6 bases). The CDR3 is made up of 14 amino acids. Germline V gene data show CDR1 as MGHRA and CDR2 as YSYEKL. Trimming left V 0 bases short and J 3 bases short, with 9 bases between. DNA of the CDR3: TGCGCCAGCAGCCAAGATGACAGGTTCTACGAGCAGTACTTC. Encoded protein: CASSQDDRFYEQYF.

This clone came up a few times. The chain employs TRBV29-1 and TRBJ2-5; 7 positions agree with TRBD1. Germline V gene sequence: CDR1 SQVTM, CDR2 ANQGSEA. J gave up 5 bases and V 8 bases, and 8 bases lay outside the gene matches. The CDR3 extends over 12 amino acids. CDR3: CSTRQGSETQYF. The CDR3 DNA reads as TGCAGCACACGACAGGGCAGCGAGACCCAGTACTTC.

The chain combines TRBV27 with TRBJ2-1, with 7 bases matching TRBD2. From germline, CDR1 is MNHEY and CDR2 SMNVEV (reference sequence). The length of the CDR3 is 13 residues. V dropped 10 bases and J dropped 0; count of bases not matched to a gene: 3. The DNA of the CDR3 is TGTGCCACGCGGGGGAGCTCCTACAATGAGCAGTTCTTC. Translated: CATRGSSYNEQFF.

This chain joins TRBV5-6 and TRBJ2-1, with D perhaps assigned TRBD1 or TRBD2 (6 bases each). From germline, CDR1 is SGHDT and CDR2 YYEEEE. CDR3 size: 14 residues. The V end was cut by 4 bases, the J end by 8 bases, with 16 bases between. The CDR3 DNA sequence: TGTGCCAGCAGCCTACCACGGGGGCTGTATGAGCAGTTCTTC. Translating it yields CASSLPRGLYEQFF.

V is TRBV18 and J is TRBJ1-4; possible D gene TRBD1, 6 bases. The V gene's germline CDR1 is KGHSH and CDR2 LQKENI. The CDR3 totals 14 residues. V was trimmed by 2 bases and J by 6 bases, leaving 10 bases between them. CDR3 residues: CASSPSRQDEKLFF. In nucleotides, the CDR3 is TGTGCCAGCTCACCAAGCCGACAGGATGAAAAACTGTTTTTT. Together with reference TRBV18 and TRBJ1-4, the CDR3 gives the full variable domain: NAGVMQNPRHLVRRRGQEARLRCSPMKGHSHVYWYRQLPEEGLKFMVYLQKENIIDESGMPKERFSAEFPKEGPSILRIQQVVRGDSAAYFCASSPSRQDEKLFFGSGTQLSVL.

V is TRBV5-1 and J is TRBJ2-3; D may be TRBD2 (5 bases). This CDR3 region has 14 residues. Germline assignment: CDR1 SGHRS and CDR2 YFSETQ. Trimming took 5 bases from V and 2 from J, leaving 12 bases between them. Here the CDR3 reads CASSRDGVTDTQYF. As DNA, the CDR3 is TGCGCCAGCAGTCGGGATGGGGTCACAGATACGCAGTATTTT. Full variable domain (rest looked up from reference TRBV5-1 and TRBJ2-3): KAGVTQTPRYLIKTRGQQVTLSCSPISGHRSVSWYQQTPGQGLQFLFEYFSETQRNKGNFPGRFSGRQFSNSRSEMNVSTLELGDSALYLCASSRDGVTDTQYFGPGTRLTVL.